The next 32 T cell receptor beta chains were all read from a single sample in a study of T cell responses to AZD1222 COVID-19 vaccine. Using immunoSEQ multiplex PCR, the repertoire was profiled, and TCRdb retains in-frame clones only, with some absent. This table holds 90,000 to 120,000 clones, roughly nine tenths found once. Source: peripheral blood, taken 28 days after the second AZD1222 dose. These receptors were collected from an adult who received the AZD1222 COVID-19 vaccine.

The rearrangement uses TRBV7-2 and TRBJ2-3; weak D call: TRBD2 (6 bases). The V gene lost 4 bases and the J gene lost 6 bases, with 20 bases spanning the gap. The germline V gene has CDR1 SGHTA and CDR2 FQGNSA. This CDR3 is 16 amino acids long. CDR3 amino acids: CASSSSPGLPKDTQYF. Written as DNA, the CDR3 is TGTGCCAGCAGCTCATCCCCGGGACTCCCTAAGGATACGCAGTATTTT.

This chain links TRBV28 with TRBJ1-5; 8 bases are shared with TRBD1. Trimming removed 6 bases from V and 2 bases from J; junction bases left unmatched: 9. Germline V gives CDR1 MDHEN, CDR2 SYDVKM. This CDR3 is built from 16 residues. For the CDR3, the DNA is TGTGCCAGCAGAACGGGACAGGTAGGCGGCAATCAGCCCCAGCATTTT. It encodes CASRTGQVGGNQPQHF.

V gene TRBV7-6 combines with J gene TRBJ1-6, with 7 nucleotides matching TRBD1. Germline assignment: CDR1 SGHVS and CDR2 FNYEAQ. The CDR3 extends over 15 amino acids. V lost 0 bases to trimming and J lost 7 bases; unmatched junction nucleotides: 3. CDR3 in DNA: TGTGCCAGCAGCTTAGCGGGACAGCAAAATTCACCCCTCCACTTT. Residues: CASSLAGQQNSPLHF.

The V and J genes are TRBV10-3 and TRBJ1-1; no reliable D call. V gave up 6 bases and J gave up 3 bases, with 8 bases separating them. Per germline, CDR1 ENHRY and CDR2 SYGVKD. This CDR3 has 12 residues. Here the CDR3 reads CAIRSGDTEAFF. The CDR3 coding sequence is TGTGCCATCAGGTCCGGGGACACTGAAGCTTTCTTT.

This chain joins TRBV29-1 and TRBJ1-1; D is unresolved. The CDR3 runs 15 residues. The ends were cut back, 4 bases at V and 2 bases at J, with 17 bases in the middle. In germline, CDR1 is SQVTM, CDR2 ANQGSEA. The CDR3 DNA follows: TGCAGCGTTGCACCTCCGCGTGCAGGCAACACTGAAGCTTTCTTT. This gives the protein CSVAPPRAGNTEAFF.

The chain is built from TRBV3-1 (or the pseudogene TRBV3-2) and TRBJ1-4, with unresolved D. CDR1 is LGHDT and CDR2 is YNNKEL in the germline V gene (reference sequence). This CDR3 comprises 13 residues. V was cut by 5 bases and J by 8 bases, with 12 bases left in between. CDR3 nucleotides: TGTGCCAGCAGCGCCTGGAGGAACGAAAAACTGTTTTTT. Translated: CASSAWRNEKLFF.

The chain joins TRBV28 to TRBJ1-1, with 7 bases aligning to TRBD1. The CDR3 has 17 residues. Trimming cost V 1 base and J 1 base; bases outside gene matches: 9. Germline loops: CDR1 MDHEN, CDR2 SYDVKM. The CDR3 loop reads CASSLLGGRSQNTEAFF. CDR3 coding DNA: TGTGCCAGCAGTTTATTAGGGGGCAGGAGCCAGAACACTGAAGCTTTCTTT.

CDR3 nucleotide sequence: TGTGCCACCAGTGGGCAGGGACAGATTAACACCGGGGAGCTGTTTTTT. It specifies CATSGQGQINTGELFF. The chain is built from TRBV15 and TRBJ2-2, with TRBD1 identical over 7 bases. The V segment lost 6 bases and the J segment 2 bases; nucleotides outside the gene matches: 9. CDR1 and CDR2 from the germline V gene are LNHNV and YYDKDF (reference sequence). The CDR3 has 16 residues.

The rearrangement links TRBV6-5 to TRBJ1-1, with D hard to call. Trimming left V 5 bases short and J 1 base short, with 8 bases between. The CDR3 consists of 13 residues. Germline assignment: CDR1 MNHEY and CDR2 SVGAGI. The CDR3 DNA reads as TGTGCCAGCAGTCCACAGACGAACACTGAAGCTTTCTTT. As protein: CASSPQTNTEAFF.

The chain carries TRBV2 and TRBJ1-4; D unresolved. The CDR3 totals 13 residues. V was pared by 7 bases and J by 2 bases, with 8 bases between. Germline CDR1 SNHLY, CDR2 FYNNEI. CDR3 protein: CASNAVTNEKLFF. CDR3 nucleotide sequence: TGTGCCAGCAACGCTGTCACTAATGAAAAACTGTTTTTT.

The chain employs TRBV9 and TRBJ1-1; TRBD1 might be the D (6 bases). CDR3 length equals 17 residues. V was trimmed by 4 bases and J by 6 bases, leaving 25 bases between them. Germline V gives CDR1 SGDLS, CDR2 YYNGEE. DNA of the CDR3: TGTGCCAGCAGCTCCCCCCCGGGAGGGGGGGTGAGGGCTGAAGCTTTCTTT. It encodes CASSSPPGGGVRAEAFF.

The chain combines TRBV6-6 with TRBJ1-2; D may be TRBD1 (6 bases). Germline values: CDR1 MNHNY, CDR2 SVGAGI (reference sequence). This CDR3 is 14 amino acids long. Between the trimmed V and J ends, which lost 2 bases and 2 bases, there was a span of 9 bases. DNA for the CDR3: TGTGCCAGCAGTTACAGGGGGGGAAACTATGGCTACACCTTC. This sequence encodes CASSYRGGNYGYTF.

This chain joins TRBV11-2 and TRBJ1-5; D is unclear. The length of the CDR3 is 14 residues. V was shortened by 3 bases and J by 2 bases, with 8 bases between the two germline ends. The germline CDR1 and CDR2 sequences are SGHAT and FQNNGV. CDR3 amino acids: CASSFAGGNQPQHF. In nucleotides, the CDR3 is TGTGCCAGCAGCTTCGCCGGGGGCAATCAGCCCCAGCATTTT.

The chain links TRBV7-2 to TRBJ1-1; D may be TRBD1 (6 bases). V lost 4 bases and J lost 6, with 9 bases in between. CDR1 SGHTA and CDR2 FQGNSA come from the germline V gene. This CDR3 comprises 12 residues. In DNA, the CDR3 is TGTGCCAGCAGCTACAGGGTGTCTGAAGCTTTCTTT. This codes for CASSYRVSEAFF.

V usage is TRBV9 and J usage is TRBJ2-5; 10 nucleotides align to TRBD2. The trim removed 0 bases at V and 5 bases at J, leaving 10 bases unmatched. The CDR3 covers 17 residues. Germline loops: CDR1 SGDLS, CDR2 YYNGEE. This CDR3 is CASSVAGGLALSETQYF. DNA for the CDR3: TGTGCCAGCAGCGTAGCGGGGGGACTAGCGCTCTCGGAGACCCAGTACTTC. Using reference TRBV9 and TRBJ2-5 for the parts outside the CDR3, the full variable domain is DSGVTQTPKHLITATGQRVTLRCSPRSGDLSVYWYQQSLDQGLQFLIQYYNGEERAKGNILERFSAQQFPDLHSELNLSSLELGDSALYFCASSVAGGLALSETQYFGPGTRLLVL.

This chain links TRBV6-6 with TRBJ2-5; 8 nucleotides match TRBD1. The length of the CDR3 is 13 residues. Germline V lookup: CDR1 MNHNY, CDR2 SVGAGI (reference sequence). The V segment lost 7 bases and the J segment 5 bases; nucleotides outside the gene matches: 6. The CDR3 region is CASNRGLGETQYF. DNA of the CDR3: TGTGCCAGCAACAGGGGGTTGGGGGAGACCCAGTACTTC.

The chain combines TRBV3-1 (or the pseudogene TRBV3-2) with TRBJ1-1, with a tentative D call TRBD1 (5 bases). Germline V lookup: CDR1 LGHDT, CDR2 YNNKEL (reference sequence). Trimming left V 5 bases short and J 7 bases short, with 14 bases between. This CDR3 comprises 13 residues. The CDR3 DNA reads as TGTGCCAGCAGCGACGTCGACAGTCATGAAGCTTTCTTT. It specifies CASSDVDSHEAFF.

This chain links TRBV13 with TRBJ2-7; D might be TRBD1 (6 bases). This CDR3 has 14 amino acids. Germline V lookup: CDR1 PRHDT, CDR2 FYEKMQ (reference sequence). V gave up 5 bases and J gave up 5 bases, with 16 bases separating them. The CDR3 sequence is CASSPWTEVHEQYF. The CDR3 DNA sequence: TGTGCCAGCAGCCCATGGACAGAGGTACACGAGCAGTACTTC.

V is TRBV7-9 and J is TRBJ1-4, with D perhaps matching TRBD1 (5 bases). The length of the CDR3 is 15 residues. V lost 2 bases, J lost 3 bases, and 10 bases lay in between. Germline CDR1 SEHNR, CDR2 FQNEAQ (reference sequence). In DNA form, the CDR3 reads TGTGCCAGCAGCTTATCGGGGCAAGCTAATGAAAAACTGTTTTTT. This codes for CASSLSGQANEKLFF.

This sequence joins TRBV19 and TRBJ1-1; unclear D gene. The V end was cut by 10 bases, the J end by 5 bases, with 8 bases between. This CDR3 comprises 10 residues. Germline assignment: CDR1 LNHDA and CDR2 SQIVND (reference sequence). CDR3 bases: TGTGCCACCGTTGGGACTGAAGCTTTCTTT. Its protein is CATVGTEAFF. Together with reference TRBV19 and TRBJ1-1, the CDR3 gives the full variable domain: DGGITQSPKYLFRKEGQNVTLSCEQNLNHDAMYWYRQDPGQGLRLIYYSQIVNDFQKGDIAEGYSVSREKKESFPLTVTSAQKNPTAFYLCATVGTEAFFGQGTRLTVV.

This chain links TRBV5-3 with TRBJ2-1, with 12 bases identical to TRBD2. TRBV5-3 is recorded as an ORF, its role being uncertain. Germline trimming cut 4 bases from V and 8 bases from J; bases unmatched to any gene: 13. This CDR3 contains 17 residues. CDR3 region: CARSPRLAGVRSHEQFF. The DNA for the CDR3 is TGTGCCAGAAGCCCCAGACTAGCGGGGGTTCGTAGCCATGAGCAGTTCTTC.

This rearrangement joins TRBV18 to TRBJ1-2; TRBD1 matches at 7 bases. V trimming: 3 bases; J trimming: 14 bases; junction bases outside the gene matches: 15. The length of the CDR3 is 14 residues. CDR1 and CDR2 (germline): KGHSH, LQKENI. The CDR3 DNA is TGTGCCAGCTCACCTGAGGGCCCAACAGGGGCCCTGACCTTC. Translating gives CASSPEGPTGALTF.

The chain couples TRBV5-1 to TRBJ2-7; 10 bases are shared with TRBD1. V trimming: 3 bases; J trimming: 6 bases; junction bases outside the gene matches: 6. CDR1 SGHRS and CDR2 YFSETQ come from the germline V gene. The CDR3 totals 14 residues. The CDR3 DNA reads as TGCGCCAGCAGCTACCCGGGACAGGGGCTCGAGCAGTACTTC. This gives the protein CASSYPGQGLEQYF.

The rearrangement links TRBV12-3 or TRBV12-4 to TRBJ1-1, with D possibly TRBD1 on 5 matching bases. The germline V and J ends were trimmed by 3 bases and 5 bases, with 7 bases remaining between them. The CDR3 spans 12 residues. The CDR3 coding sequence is TGTGCCAGCAGTTTTAGGGGAACTGAAGCTTTCTTT. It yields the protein CASSFRGTEAFF.

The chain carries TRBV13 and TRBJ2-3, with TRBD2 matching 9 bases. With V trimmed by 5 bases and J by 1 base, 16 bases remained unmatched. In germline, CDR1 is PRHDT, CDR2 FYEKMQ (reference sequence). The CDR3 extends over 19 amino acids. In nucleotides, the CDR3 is TGTGCCAGCAGCCGAAGGAACATCCTGCGGGGGGGGCGCACAGATACGCAGTATTTT. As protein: CASSRRNILRGGRTDTQYF.

The CDR3 region has the DNA TGCGCCAGCGCCTCTGGTACTGAAGCTTTCTTT. Translation: CASASGTEAFF. V gene TRBV10-2 combines with J gene TRBJ1-1; D remains unclear. In germline, CDR1 is WSHSY, CDR2 SAAADI. The CDR3 is 11 amino acids. V lost 8 bases, J lost 5 bases, and 9 bases lay in between.

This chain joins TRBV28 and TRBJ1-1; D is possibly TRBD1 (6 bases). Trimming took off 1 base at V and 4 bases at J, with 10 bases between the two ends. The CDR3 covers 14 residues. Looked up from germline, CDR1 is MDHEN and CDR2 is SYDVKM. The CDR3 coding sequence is TGTGCCAGCAGTTTATACAGGGAGGGCACTGAAGCTTTCTTT. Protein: CASSLYREGTEAFF.

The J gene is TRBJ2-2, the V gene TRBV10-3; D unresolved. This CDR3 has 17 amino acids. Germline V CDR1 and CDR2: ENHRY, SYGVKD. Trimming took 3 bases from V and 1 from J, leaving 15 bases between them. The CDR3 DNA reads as TGTGCCATCAGTGACTATGGTACAGCGAAGAACACCGGGGAGCTGTTTTTT. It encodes CAISDYGTAKNTGELFF.

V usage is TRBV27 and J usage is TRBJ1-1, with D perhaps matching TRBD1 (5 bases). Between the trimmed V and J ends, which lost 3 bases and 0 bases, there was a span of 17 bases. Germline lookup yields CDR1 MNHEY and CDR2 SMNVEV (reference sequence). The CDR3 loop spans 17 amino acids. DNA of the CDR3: TGTGCCAGCAGTTTCCTTGTCCGGGACGGATTGAACACTGAAGCTTTCTTT. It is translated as CASSFLVRDGLNTEAFF.

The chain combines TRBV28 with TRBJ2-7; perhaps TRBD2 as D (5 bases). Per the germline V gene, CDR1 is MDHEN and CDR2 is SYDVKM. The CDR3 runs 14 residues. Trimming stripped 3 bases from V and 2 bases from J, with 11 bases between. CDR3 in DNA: TGTGCCAGCAGTTTTCAGGACTGGCCCTACGAGCAGTACTTC. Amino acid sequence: CASSFQDWPYEQYF.

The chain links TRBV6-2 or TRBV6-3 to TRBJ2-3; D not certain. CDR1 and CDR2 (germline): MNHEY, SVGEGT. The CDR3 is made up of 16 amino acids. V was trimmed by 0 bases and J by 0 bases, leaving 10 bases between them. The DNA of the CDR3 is TGTGCCAGCAGTTACTCCACTCGTCCTAGCACAGATACGCAGTATTTT. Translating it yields CASSYSTRPSTDTQYF.

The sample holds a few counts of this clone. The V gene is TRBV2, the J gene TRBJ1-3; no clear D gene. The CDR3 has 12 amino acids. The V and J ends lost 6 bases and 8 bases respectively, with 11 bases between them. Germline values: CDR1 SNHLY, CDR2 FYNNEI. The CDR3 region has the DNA TGTGCCAGCAGGAGAGACGGAGACACCATATATTTT. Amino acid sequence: CASRRDGDTIYF. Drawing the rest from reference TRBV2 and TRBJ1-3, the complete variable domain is EPEVTQTPSHQVTQMGQEVILRCVPISNHLYFYWYRQILGQKVEFLVSFYNNEISEKSEIFDDQFSVERPDGSNFTLKIRSTKLEDSAMYFCASRRDGDTIYFGEGSWLTVV.